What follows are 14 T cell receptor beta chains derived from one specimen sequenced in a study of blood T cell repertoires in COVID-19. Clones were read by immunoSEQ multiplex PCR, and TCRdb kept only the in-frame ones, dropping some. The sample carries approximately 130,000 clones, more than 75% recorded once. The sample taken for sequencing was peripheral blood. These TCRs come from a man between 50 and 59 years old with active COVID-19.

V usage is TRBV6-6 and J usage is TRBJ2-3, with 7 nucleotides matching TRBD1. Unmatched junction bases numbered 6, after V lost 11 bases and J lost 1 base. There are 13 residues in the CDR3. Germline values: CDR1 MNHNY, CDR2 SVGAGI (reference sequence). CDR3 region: CACQQGGTDTQYF. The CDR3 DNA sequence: TGTGCCTGCCAGCAGGGGGGCACAGATACGCAGTATTTT.

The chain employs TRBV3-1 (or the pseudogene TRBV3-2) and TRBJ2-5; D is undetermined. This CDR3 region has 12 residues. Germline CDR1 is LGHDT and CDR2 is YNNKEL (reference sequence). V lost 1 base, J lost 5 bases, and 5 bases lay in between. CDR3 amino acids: CASSQVSETQYF. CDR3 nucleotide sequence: TGTGCCAGCAGCCAAGTTAGCGAGACCCAGTACTTC.

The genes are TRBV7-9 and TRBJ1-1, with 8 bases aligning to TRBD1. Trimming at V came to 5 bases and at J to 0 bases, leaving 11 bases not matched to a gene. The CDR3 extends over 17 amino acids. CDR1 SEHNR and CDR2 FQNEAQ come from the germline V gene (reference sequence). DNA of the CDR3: TGTGCCAGCAGCCAAACTGTCAAACAGGGGGTGAACACTGAAGCTTTCTTT. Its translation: CASSQTVKQGVNTEAFF. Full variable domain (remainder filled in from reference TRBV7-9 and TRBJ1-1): DTGVSQNPRHKITKRGQNVTFRCDPISEHNRLYWYRQTLGQGPEFLTYFQNEAQLEKSRLLSDRFSAERPKGSFSTLEIQRTEQGDSAMYLCASSQTVKQGVNTEAFFGQGTRLTVV.

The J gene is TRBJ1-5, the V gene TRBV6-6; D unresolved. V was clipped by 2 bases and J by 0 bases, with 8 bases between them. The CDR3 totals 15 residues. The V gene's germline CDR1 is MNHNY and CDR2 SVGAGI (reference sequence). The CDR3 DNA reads TGTGCCAGCAGTTACCGAGTGAATAGCAATCAGCCCCAGCATTTT. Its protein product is CASSYRVNSNQPQHF.

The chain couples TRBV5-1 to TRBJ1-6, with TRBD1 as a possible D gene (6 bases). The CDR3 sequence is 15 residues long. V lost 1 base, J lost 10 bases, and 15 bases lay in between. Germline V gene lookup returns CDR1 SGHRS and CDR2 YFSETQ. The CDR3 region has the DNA TGCGCCAGCAGCTTGTCTCCCAGGGACAAATCACCCCTCCACTTT. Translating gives CASSLSPRDKSPLHF.

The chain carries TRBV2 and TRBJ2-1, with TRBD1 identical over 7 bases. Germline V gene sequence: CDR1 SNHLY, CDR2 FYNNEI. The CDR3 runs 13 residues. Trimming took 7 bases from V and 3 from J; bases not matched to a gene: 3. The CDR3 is CASTRDSYNEQFF. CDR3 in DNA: TGTGCCAGCACCAGGGACAGCTACAATGAGCAGTTCTTC. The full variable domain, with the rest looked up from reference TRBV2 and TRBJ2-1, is EPEVTQTPSHQVTQMGQEVILRCVPISNHLYFYWYRQILGQKVEFLVSFYNNEISEKSEIFDDQFSVERPDGSNFTLKIRSTKLEDSAMYFCASTRDSYNEQFFGPGTRLTVL.

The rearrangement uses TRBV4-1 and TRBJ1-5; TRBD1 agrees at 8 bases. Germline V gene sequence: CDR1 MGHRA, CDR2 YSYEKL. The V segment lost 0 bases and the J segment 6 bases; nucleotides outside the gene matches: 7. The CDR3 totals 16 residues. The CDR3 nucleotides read TGCGCCAGCAGCCAAGATGGAGGACAGGGACCTCAGCCCCAGCATTTT. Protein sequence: CASSQDGGQGPQPQHF.

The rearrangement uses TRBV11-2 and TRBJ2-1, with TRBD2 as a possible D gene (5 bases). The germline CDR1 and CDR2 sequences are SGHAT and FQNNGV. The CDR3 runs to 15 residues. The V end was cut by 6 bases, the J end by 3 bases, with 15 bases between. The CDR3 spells CASRLAGRGYNEQFF. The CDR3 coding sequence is TGTGCCAGCAGATTGGCAGGTCGGGGCTACAATGAGCAGTTCTTC.

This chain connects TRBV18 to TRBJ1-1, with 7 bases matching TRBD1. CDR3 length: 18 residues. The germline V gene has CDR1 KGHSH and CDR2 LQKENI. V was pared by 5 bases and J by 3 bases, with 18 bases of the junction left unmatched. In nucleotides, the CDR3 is TGTGCCAGCTCAGCTCAACGACAGGGCCAGGGAGGAGACACTGAAGCTTTCTTT. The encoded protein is CASSAQRQGQGGDTEAFF.

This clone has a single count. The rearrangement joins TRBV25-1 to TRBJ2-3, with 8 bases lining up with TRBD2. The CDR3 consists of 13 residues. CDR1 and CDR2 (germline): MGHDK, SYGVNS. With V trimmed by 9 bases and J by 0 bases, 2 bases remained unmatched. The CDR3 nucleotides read TGTGCCAGTACTAGCGGTAGCACAGATACGCAGTATTTT. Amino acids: CASTSGSTDTQYF.

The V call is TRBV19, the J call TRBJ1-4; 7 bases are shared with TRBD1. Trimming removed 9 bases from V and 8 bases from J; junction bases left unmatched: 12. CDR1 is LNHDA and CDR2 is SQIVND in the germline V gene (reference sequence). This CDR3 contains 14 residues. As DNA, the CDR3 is TGTGCCAGCGCAGGGGGAGCCGGGGTGGAAAAACTGTTTTTT. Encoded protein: CASAGGAGVEKLFF. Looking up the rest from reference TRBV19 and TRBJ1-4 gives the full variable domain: DGGITQSPKYLFRKEGQNVTLSCEQNLNHDAMYWYRQDPGQGLRLIYYSQIVNDFQKGDIAEGYSVSREKKESFPLTVTSAQKNPTAFYLCASAGGAGVEKLFFGSGTQLSVL.

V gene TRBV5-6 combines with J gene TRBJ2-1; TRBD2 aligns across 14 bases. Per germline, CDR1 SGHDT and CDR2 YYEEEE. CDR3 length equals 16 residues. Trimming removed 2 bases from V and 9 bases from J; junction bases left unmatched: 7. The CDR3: CASSFTTSGGAREQFF. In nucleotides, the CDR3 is TGTGCCAGCAGCTTTACGACTAGCGGGGGGGCGCGTGAGCAGTTCTTC. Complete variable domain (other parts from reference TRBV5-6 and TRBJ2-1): DAGVTQSPTHLIKTRGQQVTLRCSPKSGHDTVSWYQQALGQGPQFIFQYYEEEERQRGNFPDRFSGHQFPNYSSELNVNALLLGDSALYLCASSFTTSGGAREQFFGPGTRLTVL.

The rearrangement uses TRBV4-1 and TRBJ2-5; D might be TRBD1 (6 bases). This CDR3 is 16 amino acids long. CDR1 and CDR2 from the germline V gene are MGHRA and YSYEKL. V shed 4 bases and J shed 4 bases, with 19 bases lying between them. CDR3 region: CASSPLWDTRRETQYF. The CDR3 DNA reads TGCGCCAGCAGCCCCCTCTGGGACACCCGGAGAGAGACCCAGTACTTC.

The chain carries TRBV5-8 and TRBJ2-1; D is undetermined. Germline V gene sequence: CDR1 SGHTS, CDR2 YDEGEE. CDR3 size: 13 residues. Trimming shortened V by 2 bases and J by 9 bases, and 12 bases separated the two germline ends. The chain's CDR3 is CASSFSVTGEQFF. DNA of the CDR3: TGTGCCAGCAGCTTTAGTGTGACGGGTGAGCAGTTCTTC.